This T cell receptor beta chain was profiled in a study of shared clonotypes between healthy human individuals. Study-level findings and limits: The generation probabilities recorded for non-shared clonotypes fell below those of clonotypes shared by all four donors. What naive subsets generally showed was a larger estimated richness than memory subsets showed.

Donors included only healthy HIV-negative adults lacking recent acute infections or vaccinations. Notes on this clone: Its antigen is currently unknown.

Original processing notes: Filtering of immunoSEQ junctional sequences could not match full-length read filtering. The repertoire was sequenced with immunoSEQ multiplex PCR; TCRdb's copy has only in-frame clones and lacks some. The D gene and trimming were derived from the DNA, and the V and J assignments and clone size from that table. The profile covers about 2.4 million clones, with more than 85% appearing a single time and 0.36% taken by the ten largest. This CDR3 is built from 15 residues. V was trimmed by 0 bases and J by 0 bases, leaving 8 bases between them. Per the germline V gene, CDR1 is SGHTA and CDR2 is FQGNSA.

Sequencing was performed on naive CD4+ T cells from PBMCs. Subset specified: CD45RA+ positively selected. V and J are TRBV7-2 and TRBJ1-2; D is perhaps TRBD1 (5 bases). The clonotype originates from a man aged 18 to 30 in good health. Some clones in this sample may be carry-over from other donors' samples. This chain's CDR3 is CASSLARGANYGYTF. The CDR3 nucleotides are TGTGCCAGCAGCTTAGCGCGGGGGGCTAACTATGGCTACACCTTC.